This TCR beta chain was captured by sequencing in a study of read filtering for tumor transcriptome and immune sequencing. Overall study findings and caveats: In IR-seq, single-read clonotypes were roughly 80% of clonotypes but around 3.4% of reads.

V was clipped by 8 bases and J by 6 bases; unmatched bases: 18. CDR3 length: 16 residues. About this clonotype itself: Its antigen is not known.

This library used roughly 0.4 ug RNA and molecular barcoded adaptors spanning alpha/delta and beta/gamma chains. TCRdb used MiXCR to reprocess the reads, holding one entry per CDR3 protein. This table has tens of thousands of distinct CDR3 sequences, approximately 19% appearing once. The sample was a population of CD138-negative cells sorted from bone marrow. The sequence came from a donor at least 40 years old with multiple myeloma. The chain carries TRBV12-3 or TRBV12-4 and TRBJ2-7; 8 nucleotides line up with TRBD1. CDR3 residues: CASGLIPGTGNREQYF. The CDR3 bases are TGTGCCAGCGGTCTTATTCCCGGGACAGGTAACCGCGAGCAGTACTTC.